This T cell receptor (beta chain) was sequenced in a study of technical replicates of blood from a few donors. TCRdb keeps only in-frame clones here, not all; method: immunoSEQ multiplex PCR. The sample lists about 75,000 clones, approximately 96% seen once, with more than 0.15% in the top ten. This CDR3 has 15 amino acids. Germline V lookup: CDR1 SGDLS, CDR2 YYNGEE. V lost 1 base and J lost 6; bases outside the gene matches: 9. This chain uses TRBV9 with TRBJ2-7; 8 nucleotides match TRBD2. This receptor was taken from a human donor in good health. The sequenced material came from T cells isolated from PBMCs. Here the CDR3 DNA reads TGTGCCAGCAGCGTAACCGGCGGGGGGATCGGCGAGCAGTACTTC. Translating it yields CASSVTGGGIGEQYF.